Sequencing of this T cell receptor (beta chain) was carried out in a study of CD8+ T cells in alopecia areata (dated by TCRdb to 2017 to 2018). As for the study more broadly: Treated patients were enrolled in an open-label pilot trial of oral tofacitinib, 5 to 10 mg twice daily, for moderate-to-severe alopecia areata. Tofacitinib-treated patients had biopsies at baseline and at 4 and 24 weeks of treatment, with a later scalp biopsy in several patients. Patients stayed on tofacitinib for 6 to 18 months and then had 6 months of follow-up off drug so that delayed response and recurrence could be assessed. Scalp clonality was compared across normal scalp (n=4), patchy alopecia areata scalp (n=8), and alopecia totalis/universalis scalp (n=8). Scalp tissue and sorted CD4+ and CD8+ peripheral blood T cells from patchy and totalis/universalis alopecia areata patients and from healthy controls were covered by human TCRbeta sequencing. immunoSEQ multiplex PCR using 35 Vbeta forward primers and 13 Jbeta reverse primers was used to amplify TCRbeta CDR3 regions. RNA was extracted with the PAXgene miRNA kit for fixed scalp, the miRNeasy kit for PBMCs, and the RNeasy kit for mouse skin. To study T cell clonal expansion in alopecia areata, the researchers applied high-throughput TCRbeta sequencing to both the C3H/HeJ mouse model and human patients. The paper as a whole reports these results and caveats: Unlike mouse skin, where gammadelta T cells dominate, normal human skin contains resident alphabeta T cells that get sequenced too, which complicates analysis of the scalp TCR repertoire. Compared with normal scalp, lesional scalp had higher clonality and more expanded CD8+ clones, particularly in alopecia totalis/universalis, a pattern that suggests antigenic drive. Shared TCR sequences between patients were less evident than in mice, which may be partly attributable to HLA diversity in the patient population.

Per the publication, the time point label means: baseline before oral tofacitinib. From alopecia areata patients, peripheral blood was collected along with lesional scalp punch biopsies. After PBMCs were isolated by density centrifugation and stained for CD3, CD4 and CD8, a FACSAria was used to sort CD4+ and CD8+ T cells. This clone appeared a few times. The clone's antigen remains unknown. Per-base qualities were not stored, and no clone one base away is much larger. Receptors were amplified or captured by the immunoSEQ multiplex PCR assay. RNA was extracted from all samples and reverse transcribed into cDNA, which served as template for TCR sequencing. First-strand cDNA was synthesized with SuperScript III using a 2:1 mix of oligo-dT and random hexamers. Amplification bias was assessed with a synthetic immune receptor repertoire, and residual bias was removed computationally. Per the original workflow: Raw reads were preprocessed for error removal, and CDR3 was defined according to IMGT conventions as running from the conserved cysteine to phenylalanine. Clonality was computed as 1 minus the Shannon entropy, with the entropy normalized by log2 of the number of productive unique TCRs. CD4 or CD8 identity of scalp clones was inferred by cross-referencing scalp TCRbeta sequences with sorted blood CD4 and CD8 repertoires. TCRdb re-hosts the immuneACCESS table, in-frame sequences only. Its copies lack some clones; in the studies checked, an unresolved V gene accounts for under half of them, and the cause for the rest is not known. V, J and clone size are taken as reported in that table, and D and trimming were inferred from the DNA itself. For this sample there are about 150,000 clones; less than 65% appear just once. The top ten hold less than 20% of the sample.

As encoded in the germline V gene, CDR1 is MGHDK while CDR2 is SYGVNS. Taken from cysteine to phenylalanine, the CDR3 has 15 residues. CDR3 DNA only is kept here, 45 bases in frame from base 1. Relative to germline, V is 4 bases shorter and J is 7 bases shorter, with 14 bases between their ends. Here the sequenced sample was CD8+ T cells sorted from blood, taken at week 0. The receptor's source is a human donor with alopecia areata. The rearrangement joined TRBV25-1 to TRBJ1-6; perhaps TRBD1 is the D gene, with 6 bases matching. The CDR3 protein is CASSAWGQPNSPLHF. DNA sequence: TGTGCCAGCAGTGCCTGGGGGCAGCCGAATTCACCCCTCCACTTT.